Below, 27 T cell receptor beta chains from the same sample are listed, as sequenced in a study of CD8 T cells in ankylosing spondylitis. A single record per CDR3 protein comes from TCRdb applying MiXCR to the 5' RACE reads. In the table there are about 92,000 distinct CDR3 sequences, 7.5% to 9% of which are singletons. The source material was blood, either unsorted or a sorted T cell fraction (not recorded which). All receptors derive from a male donor with ankylosing spondylitis or in good health (not recorded which).

This chain uses TRBV20-1 with TRBJ1-2; D not certain. CDR3 length equals 11 residues. The V and J ends lost 5 bases and 7 bases respectively, with 11 bases between them. Germline V gene sequence: CDR1 DFQATT, CDR2 SNEGSKA (reference sequence). In DNA, the CDR3 is TGCAGTGCTGAAACCATAGTTGGCTACACCTTC. Amino acid sequence: CSAETIVGYTF.

Ten or more counts support this clonotype. The V call is TRBV20-1, the J call TRBJ1-1; D unresolved. The ends were cut back, 3 bases at V and 3 bases at J, with 14 bases in the middle. From germline, CDR1 is DFQATT and CDR2 SNEGSKA (reference sequence). The CDR3 contains 14 residues. CDR3 nucleotides: TGCAGTGCTAGCCTTGACCTTCAGTACACTGAAGCTTTCTTT. Encoded protein: CSASLDLQYTEAFF.

This clonotype came up many times. The chain has TRBV20-1 and TRBJ2-1; the D is unclear. The V gene lost 0 bases and the J gene lost 8 bases, with 11 bases spanning the gap. Germline assignment: CDR1 DFQATT and CDR2 SNEGSKA (reference sequence). The CDR3 runs 13 residues. In nucleotides, the CDR3 is TGCAGTGCTAGAGATAGTGGCGCCCATGAGCAGTTCTTC. Residues: CSARDSGAHEQFF.

In this sample, this clonotype turned up a few times. The rearrangement joins TRBV11-2 to TRBJ2-1; 9 bases agree with TRBD1. The V gene end was trimmed by 5 bases and the J gene end by 5 bases; junction bases not matched to a gene: 4. Germline loops: CDR1 SGHAT, CDR2 FQNNGV. This CDR3 spans 14 amino acids. Here the CDR3 reads CASSVGQGHNEQFF. The CDR3 DNA reads TGTGCCAGCAGCGTGGGACAGGGACACAATGAGCAGTTCTTC. The full variable domain, rest sourced from reference TRBV11-2 and TRBJ2-1, is EAGVAQSPRYKIIEKRQSVAFWCNPISGHATLYWYQQILGQGPKLLIQFQNNGVVDDSQLPKDRFSAERLKGVDSTLKIQPAKLEDSAVYLCASSVGQGHNEQFFGPGTRLTVL.

Many counts were recorded for this clonotype. This sequence joins TRBV5-1 and TRBJ1-2; D is ambiguous. V was cut by 2 bases and J by 2 bases, with 4 bases left in between. CDR1 and CDR2 from the germline V gene are SGHRS and YFSETQ. The CDR3 has 12 residues. The CDR3 is CASSLNNYGYTF. The DNA of the CDR3 is TGCGCCAGCAGCTTAAACAACTATGGCTACACCTTC.

Ten or more counts support this clonotype. V and J are TRBV28 and TRBJ2-5, with D perhaps assigned TRBD1 or TRBD2 (6 bases each). Germline-derived CDR1 and CDR2 are MDHEN and SYDVKM. V lost 3 bases and J lost 5, with 13 bases in between. The CDR3 extends over 14 amino acids. CDR3 region: CASSFGGGRETQYF. CDR3 sequence (DNA): TGTGCCAGCAGTTTTGGAGGGGGACGGGAGACCCAGTACTTC.

V gene TRBV27 combines with J gene TRBJ2-3; D might be TRBD1 (5 bases). Germline CDR1 and CDR2: MNHEY and SMNVEV (reference sequence). Trimming stripped 6 bases from V and 0 bases from J, with 7 bases between. CDR3 length: 13 residues. The CDR3 DNA reads TGTGCCAGCAGGGGGCCGAGCACAGATACGCAGTATTTT. This encodes CASRGPSTDTQYF.

This clonotype has at least ten counts. For the CDR3, the DNA is TGTGCCAGCTTGACAGAGTCCTTCAACTATGGCTACACCTTC. Its translation: CASLTESFNYGYTF. The V and J genes are TRBV6-1 and TRBJ1-2; tentatively, D is TRBD1 (5 bases). Trimming shortened V by 8 bases and J by 2 bases, and 15 bases separated the two germline ends. Germline V gene lookup returns CDR1 MNHNS and CDR2 SASEGT. The CDR3 totals 14 residues.

About this clonotype itself: A clone one base away is much larger, so this may be a read error. Written as DNA, the CDR3 is TGCAGTGTTACGCTCAGGGGGCATACGCAGTATTTT. Protein sequence: CSVTLRGHTQYF. V gene TRBV20-1 combines with J gene TRBJ2-3; 8 bases match TRBD1. The CDR3 sequence is 12 residues long. Germline V lookup: CDR1 DFQATT, CDR2 SNEGSKA (reference sequence). V was clipped by 7 bases and J by 7 bases; unmatched bases: 7.

The chain employs TRBV7-2 and TRBJ1-1; weak D call: TRBD1 (5 bases). The CDR3 covers 16 residues. The germline V and J ends were trimmed by 2 bases and 0 bases, with 13 bases remaining between them. Germline-derived CDR1 and CDR2 are SGHTA and FQGNSA. This CDR3 reads CASSLSVGDMNTEAFF. CDR3 coding DNA: TGTGCCAGCAGCTTATCCGTAGGGGATATGAACACTGAAGCTTTCTTT.

The sample holds many counts of this clonotype. The V and J genes are TRBV6-5 and TRBJ1-5, with D possibly TRBD1 on 5 matching bases. The CDR3 extends over 15 amino acids. The germline CDR1 and CDR2 sequences are MNHEY and SVGAGI. Trimming shortened V by 0 bases and J by 2 bases, and 8 bases separated the two germline ends. As DNA, the CDR3 is TGTGCCAGCAGTTACTCGGAACAGGGCAATCAGCCCCAGCATTTT. This sequence encodes CASSYSEQGNQPQHF.

CDR3 in DNA: TGTGCCAGCTCACCGCGGCAGGGCAAGTCCTACGAGCAGTACTTC. Residues: CASSPRQGKSYEQYF. The chain employs TRBV18 and TRBJ2-7; D may be TRBD1 (5 bases). Germline loops: CDR1 KGHSH, CDR2 LQKENI. Trimming cost V 3 bases and J 1 base, with 13 bases left between them. The CDR3 length is 15 residues. Full variable domain (remainder filled in from reference TRBV18 and TRBJ2-7): NAGVMQNPRHLVRRRGQEARLRCSPMKGHSHVYWYRQLPEEGLKFMVYLQKENIIDESGMPKERFSAEFPKEGPSILRIQQVVRGDSAAYFCASSPRQGKSYEQYFGPGTRLTVT.

This clonotype has just a few counts. The CDR3, as DNA: TGTGCTAGTGGTTCCTCTTTGCGGGGTTACAATGAGCAGTTCTTC. It translates to CASGSSLRGYNEQFF. V and J are TRBV12-5 and TRBJ2-1, with a tentative D call TRBD2 (6 bases). Germline-derived CDR1 and CDR2 are LGHNT and FRNRAP. The CDR3 contains 15 residues. Trimming took 4 bases from V and 4 from J, leaving 14 bases between them.

In its sample, this clonotype was seen many times. V is TRBV11-2 and J is TRBJ1-3; no firm D call. With 5 bases removed from V and 0 bases from J, the gap between germline ends came to 11 bases. Germline V gene lookup returns CDR1 SGHAT and CDR2 FQNNGV. The CDR3 covers 15 residues. This CDR3 reads CASSTAGNSGNTIYF. CDR3 DNA sequence: TGTGCCAGCAGCACCGCGGGTAACTCTGGAAACACCATATATTTT.

Ten or more counts support this clonotype. The rearrangement joins TRBV5-1 to TRBJ1-1; 7 bases align to TRBD1. Germline-derived CDR1 and CDR2 are SGHRS and YFSETQ. This CDR3 has 14 residues. The V segment lost 2 bases and the J segment 4 bases; nucleotides outside the gene matches: 5. CDR3 region: CASSLNRGFTEAFF. The CDR3 bases are TGCGCCAGCAGCTTAAACAGGGGCTTCACTGAAGCTTTCTTT.

This clonotype was observed many times. CDR3 bases: TGCAGCGTTGAACAACCGGGACTCAAGACAGATACGCAGTATTTT. Translating it yields CSVEQPGLKTDTQYF. This sequence joins TRBV29-1 and TRBJ2-3, with D possibly TRBD2 on 6 matching bases. The ends were cut back, 2 bases at V and 3 bases at J, with 15 bases in the middle. The CDR3 runs to 15 residues. The germline V gene has CDR1 SQVTM and CDR2 ANQGSEA.

This clonotype was observed at least ten times. The chain uses TRBV6-4 and TRBJ2-5, with D perhaps TRBD1 (5 bases). This CDR3 comprises 16 residues. Germline V gene lookup returns CDR1 MRHNA and CDR2 SNTAGT. The germline V and J ends were trimmed by 8 bases and 5 bases, with 24 bases remaining between them. The CDR3 sequence is CASLDTWTDRRETQYF. As DNA, the CDR3 is TGTGCCAGCTTGGACACATGGACGGACCGAAGGGAGACCCAGTACTTC.

There are many counts of this clonotype. The CDR3 here is CSVEDHAYEQYF. The CDR3 DNA reads TGCAGCGTTGAAGATCACGCATACGAGCAGTACTTC. The rearrangement links TRBV29-1 to TRBJ2-7, with D hard to call. The V end lost 0 bases, the J end lost 4 bases, and 7 bases lay between the germline ends. The CDR3 consists of 12 residues. Germline V gene sequence: CDR1 SQVTM, CDR2 ANQGSEA.

This clonotype was seen many times. This chain uses TRBV15 with TRBJ2-7; D is possibly TRBD1 (6 bases). The CDR3 is made up of 16 amino acids. Germline lookup yields CDR1 LNHNV and CDR2 YYDKDF (reference sequence). Trimming removed 0 bases from V and 6 bases from J, with 18 bases in between. The CDR3 here is CATSRERAGALSEQYF. CDR3 DNA sequence: TGTGCCACCAGCAGAGAGCGGGCAGGGGCCCTCTCCGAGCAGTACTTC.

This clonotype was seen only a few times. The chain carries TRBV7-2 and TRBJ2-3; D ambiguous. CDR1 is SGHTA, CDR2 FQGNSA, per germline. The V end was cut by 1 base, the J end by 0 bases, with 5 bases between. The CDR3 runs 14 residues. The CDR3 here is CASSLVFSTDTQYF. The CDR3 nucleotides are TGTGCCAGCAGCTTAGTATTCAGCACAGATACGCAGTATTTT.

The V gene is TRBV7-8, the J gene TRBJ1-4; 7 nucleotides match TRBD1. The trim removed 5 bases at V and 2 bases at J, leaving 8 bases unmatched. The V gene's germline CDR1 is SGHVS and CDR2 FQNEAQ. The CDR3 has 16 residues. The CDR3 loop is CASSPEGAGTNEKLFF. In nucleotides, the CDR3 is TGTGCCAGCAGCCCGGAGGGGGCTGGGACTAATGAAAAACTGTTTTTT.

This clonotype appeared many times. This rearrangement joins TRBV20-1 to TRBJ2-7; tentative D call: TRBD2 (7 bases). CDR1 and CDR2 (germline): DFQATT, SNEGSKA (reference sequence). V lost 5 bases and J 6 bases, leaving 20 bases between the germline ends. The CDR3 runs to 14 residues. For the CDR3, the DNA is TGCAGTGCTCCAAAGGGCGGGGGCCCCTCCGAGCAGTACTTC. This gives the protein CSAPKGGGPSEQYF.

This clonotype was seen many times. Sequence at one end of the junction differs from germline and may be a read error. The chain couples TRBV7-7 to TRBJ2-5; D is possibly TRBD2 (6 bases). CDR1 SSHAT and CDR2 FNYEAQ come from the germline V gene (reference sequence). CDR3 length: 13 residues. Here the CDR3 DNA reads TGTGCTAGCAGCTTGCGGGGTTGGGACTTTCAGTACTTC. It codes for CASSLRGWDFQYF.

This clonotype was counted at least ten times. This chain connects TRBV20-1 to TRBJ2-7, with D hard to call. The germline CDR1 and CDR2 sequences are DFQATT and SNEGSKA (reference sequence). Trimming left V 0 bases short and J 3 bases short, with 9 bases between. The CDR3 consists of 13 residues. CDR3: CSARDRALYEQYF. CDR3 sequence (DNA): TGCAGTGCTAGAGATAGGGCACTCTACGAGCAGTACTTC.

This clonotype was observed many times. The rearrangement joins TRBV20-1 to TRBJ1-4; D ambiguous. CDR3 length: 14 amino acids. In germline, CDR1 is DFQATT, CDR2 SNEGSKA (reference sequence). The V end was cut by 6 bases, the J end by 2 bases, with 13 bases between. As DNA, the CDR3 is TGCAGTGCAAAGACCGGGCCGACTAATGAAAAACTGTTTTTT. Amino acids: CSAKTGPTNEKLFF.

This clonotype appeared a few times. V usage is TRBV7-2 and J usage is TRBJ2-3; 11 positions agree with TRBD2. This CDR3 contains 16 residues. Germline V gene data show CDR1 as SGHTA and CDR2 as FQGNSA. Trimming at V came to 1 base and at J to 3 bases, leaving 3 bases not matched to a gene. CDR3 protein: CASSLGGTSGTDTQYF. As DNA, the CDR3 is TGTGCCAGCAGCTTAGGAGGGACTAGCGGTACAGATACGCAGTATTTT.

This clonotype was found many times. The CDR3 region has the DNA TGTGCCACCAGTGCCCCCCTAGCGGGGGTTAATGAGCAGTTCTTC. It encodes CATSAPLAGVNEQFF. V and J are TRBV24-1 and TRBJ2-1; TRBD2 agrees at 10 bases. This CDR3 is 15 amino acids long. The V segment lost 5 bases and the J segment 7 bases; nucleotides outside the gene matches: 7. Per germline, CDR1 KGHDR and CDR2 SFDVKD.